This passage covers 11 T cell receptor beta chains from one sample sequenced in a study of T cells in Graves' hyperthyroidism and ophthalmopathy. What was amplified from RNA transcripts were TCR beta CDR3 regions. The study used the HTBI primer set for a first-round RT-PCR of the TCR CDR3. Each CDR3 protein gets one entry after TCRdb re-called the multiplex PCR reads with MiXCR. The table includes over 700,000 distinct CDR3 sequences, about 38% detected once. Material for sequencing was blood. Receptor source: a man aged 18-30 years with Graves' hyperthyroidism.

This clonotype was seen once. A read error may be the cause here, since a much bigger clone is one base away. This chain connects TRBV7-9 to TRBJ1-2, with TRBD1 identical over 9 bases. Germline loops: CDR1 SEHNR, CDR2 FQNEAQ (reference sequence). The length of the CDR3 is 14 residues. The CDR3 loop is CASSQGTGNYGFTF. DNA for the CDR3: TGTGCCAGCAGCCAAGGGACAGGGAACTATGGCTTCACCTTC.

This clonotype has at least ten counts. V usage is TRBV6-2 or TRBV6-3 and J usage is TRBJ1-5, with D perhaps matching TRBD1 (6 bases). This CDR3 is 15 amino acids long. The germline V gene encodes CDR1 MNHEY and CDR2 SVGEGT. The V gene lost 5 bases and the J gene lost 6 bases, with 17 bases spanning the gap. For the CDR3, the DNA is TGTGCCAGCAGTAGGGACACCGGAGGTGGTCAGCCCCAGCATTTT. Protein: CASSRDTGGGQPQHF.

This clonotype appeared many times. The gene calls are TRBV11-2 and TRBJ2-2; possible D gene TRBD2, 6 bases. This CDR3 comprises 15 residues. Trimming pared 3 bases from V and 5 bases from J, leaving 13 bases between. Germline CDR1 and CDR2: SGHAT and FQNNGV. This chain's CDR3 is CASSLEGRRTGELFF. The CDR3 nucleotides read TGTGCCAGCAGCTTGGAGGGGAGGAGGACCGGGGAGCTGTTTTTT.

This clonotype was observed a handful of times. The genes are TRBV12-3 or TRBV12-4 and TRBJ1-5; D unresolved. Trimming left V 2 bases short and J 4 bases short, with 9 bases between. The CDR3 consists of 14 residues. The CDR3 DNA is TGTGCCAGCAGTTTACAGGATTTGAATCAGCCCCAGCATTTT. It is translated as CASSLQDLNQPQHF.

The chain carries TRBV20-1 and TRBJ1-2; 11 positions match TRBD1. This CDR3 has 15 amino acids. Germline trimming cut 5 bases from V and 0 bases from J; bases unmatched to any gene: 5. The V gene's germline CDR1 is DFQATT and CDR2 SNEGSKA (reference sequence). The CDR3 is CSAPGQGAPNYGYTF. DNA of the CDR3: TGCAGTGCTCCCGGACAGGGGGCCCCTAACTATGGCTACACCTTC.

The rearrangement joins TRBV7-6 to TRBJ1-1, with unresolved D. Trimming pared 3 bases from V and 4 bases from J, leaving 12 bases between. This CDR3 contains 14 residues. Germline loops: CDR1 SGHVS, CDR2 FNYEAQ. CDR3 in amino acids: CASSLYALVTEAFF. As DNA, the CDR3 is TGTGCCAGCAGCTTGTACGCCTTGGTCACTGAAGCTTTCTTT.

This clonotype has ten or more counts. CDR3 DNA sequence: TGTGCCAGCAGCTTAGCGCTAAACAGGGACACTGAAGCTTTCTTT. The encoded protein is CASSLALNRDTEAFF. The chain has TRBV7-8 and TRBJ1-1; a weak D match, TRBD1 (6 bases). The CDR3 extends over 15 amino acids. The V gene's germline CDR1 is SGHVS and CDR2 FQNEAQ. Trimming stripped 0 bases from V and 3 bases from J, with 11 bases between.

There are many counts of this clonotype. V gene TRBV7-8 combines with J gene TRBJ1-5; 7 bases agree with TRBD1. After removal of 5 bases from V and 2 bases from J, the junction contained 9 bases not matched to a gene. Germline-derived CDR1 and CDR2 are SGHVS and FQNEAQ. The CDR3 contains 16 residues. CDR3 nucleotide sequence: TGTGCCAGCAGCCTAGACCGACAGGGTGGCAATCAGCCCCAGCATTTT. It specifies CASSLDRQGGNQPQHF.

The chain couples TRBV6-5 to TRBJ1-1; TRBD1 might be the D (6 bases). Trimming pared 4 bases from V and 7 bases from J, leaving 16 bases between. CDR1 MNHEY and CDR2 SVGAGI come from the germline V gene. The CDR3 spans 14 residues. The CDR3 sequence is CASSLVGGGDEAFF. As DNA, the CDR3 is TGTGCCAGCAGTTTGGTGGGAGGGGGGGATGAAGCTTTCTTT.

This clonotype has ten or more counts. The V gene is TRBV7-3, the J gene TRBJ1-1; possible D gene TRBD1, 5 bases. The V gene lost 1 base and the J gene lost 0 bases, with 12 bases spanning the gap. The germline CDR1 and CDR2 sequences are SGHTA and FQGTGA. This CDR3 contains 16 residues. CDR3 in amino acids: CASSLMGLNVNTEAFF. The CDR3 DNA is TGTGCCAGCAGCTTAATGGGGCTTAATGTGAACACTGAAGCTTTCTTT.

The chain links TRBV6-5 to TRBJ1-5, with a weak D call TRBD1 (6 bases). The germline gives CDR1 MNHEY, CDR2 SVGAGI. The CDR3 loop spans 14 amino acids. The V and J ends lost 4 bases and 7 bases respectively, with 14 bases between them. The CDR3 bases are TGTGCCAGCAGTTCGGACAGTCTCAGCCAGCCCCAGCATTTT. Translating it yields CASSSDSLSQPQHF.